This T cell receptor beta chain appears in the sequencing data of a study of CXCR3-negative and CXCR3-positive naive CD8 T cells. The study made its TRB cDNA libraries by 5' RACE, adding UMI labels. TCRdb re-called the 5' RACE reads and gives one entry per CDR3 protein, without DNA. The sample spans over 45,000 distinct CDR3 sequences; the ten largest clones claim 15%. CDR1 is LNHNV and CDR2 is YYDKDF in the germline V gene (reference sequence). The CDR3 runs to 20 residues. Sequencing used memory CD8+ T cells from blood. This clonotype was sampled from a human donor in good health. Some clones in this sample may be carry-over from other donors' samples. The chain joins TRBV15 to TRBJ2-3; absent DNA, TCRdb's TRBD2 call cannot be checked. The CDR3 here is CATSRDLGTSGGLEPDTQYF.